This TCR beta chain comes out of a study of blood T cell repertoires in COVID-19. The CDR3 has 18 residues. Germline assignment: CDR1 MGHRA and CDR2 YSYEKL. V was clipped by 2 bases and J by 1 base; unmatched bases: 6. Sequencing was performed with immunoSEQ multiplex PCR; in TCRdb, only in-frame clones are kept and a portion is missing. This table holds approximately 530,000 clones, roughly 89% found once. One Seattle source followed patients from active infection through their disease course. Sequencing was done on a sample of peripheral blood. This sequence joins TRBV4-1 and TRBJ2-1, with TRBD2 matching 12 bases. This TCR was sampled from a woman between 50 and 59 years old with COVID-19, enrolled during active disease. In DNA, the CDR3 is TGCGCCAGCAGCCAACCGATCGGGACTAGCGGGTCCTACAATGAGCAGTTCTTC. Amino acids: CASSQPIGTSGSYNEQFF.